This T cell receptor beta chain appears in the sequencing data of a study of blood T cells in healthy people across ages. Study results and limitations: Relative to aged donors, long-lived donors carried more naive CD4+ cells and displayed higher diversity. The fall in TCR beta diversity per million T cells was roughly linear with age. PBMCs that were unsorted prevented a conclusive naive versus antigen-experienced comparison.

Together with a sample-barcoded 5' primer, a J-beta primer mix was included in a second PCR lasting 7 to 11 cycles. MiXCR was run by TCRdb on the 5' RACE reads, yielding one entry per CDR3 protein. The data show around 1,100,000 distinct CDR3 sequences, about two fifths seen once. Samples each yielded at least 6 micrograms of total RNA. Points on this clonotype: Its antigen is as yet unknown.

Trimming removed 3 bases from V and 5 bases from J, with 13 bases in between. This CDR3 comprises 14 residues. This chain joins TRBV12-3 or TRBV12-4 and TRBJ1-2; the D is unclear. The clonotype originates from a man aged 18 to 29 in good health. Sequencing was carried out using blood. CDR3 protein: CASSFAGLGYGYTF. The CDR3 DNA reads as TGTGCCAGCAGTTTCGCAGGCTTGGGGTATGGCTACACCTTC.